The present T cell receptor beta chain was sequenced within a study of esophageal squamous cell carcinoma under preoperative chemotherapy. About the study: Both tumor-infiltrating lymphocytes and peripheral blood T cells were profiled.

Concerning this clonotype itself: Antigen unknown.

The CDR3 sequence is 14 residues long. V dropped 6 bases and J dropped 1; count of bases not matched to a gene: 5. The V gene's germline CDR1 is MNHNS and CDR2 SASEGT. Time point given: before preoperative PTX-NDP chemotherapy. TCRdb analysed the PCR reads with MiXCR anew, one entry per CDR3 protein. Among 10,000 to 15,000 distinct CDR3 sequences listed, approximately 50% were seen once. Study-wide points: Peripheral T cells migrating into the tumor appeared to partly supply post-treatment tumor-infiltrating lymphocytes. Tumor-infiltrating lymphocytes showed no significant post-chemotherapy TCR diversity increase, unlike peripheral T cells.

The origin of this receptor is a human donor with esophageal squamous cell carcinoma. The donor label of this sample is uncertain. This material was obtained from a patient given preoperative chemotherapy. V gene TRBV6-1 combines with J gene TRBJ1-1; the match to TRBD1 covers 7 bases. DNA for the CDR3: TGTGCCAGCAGCATAGGACAGGAGAACACTGAAGCTTTCTTT. It codes for CASSIGQENTEAFF.